This TCR beta chain emerged from a study of blood T cells in healthy people across ages. Primed by a sample-barcoded 5' primer and a J-beta primer mix, a second PCR proceeded for 7 to 11 cycles. Each CDR3 protein gets one entry after TCRdb re-called the 5' RACE reads with MiXCR. The repertoire holds more than 700,000 distinct CDR3 sequences, with 50% to 65% as singletons. Each sample had at least 6.5 million PBMCs isolated. The CDR3 is 12 amino acids. V lost 2 bases, J lost 3 bases, and 8 bases lay in between. Germline-derived CDR1 and CDR2 are DFQATT and SNEGSKA (reference sequence). General observations from the study: A strong correlation was seen between TCR beta diversity and naive T cell percentage. With unsorted PBMCs, a conclusive comparison of naive versus antigen-experienced cells was not possible.

As regards this clonotype: Its target is unknown.

Sequences were obtained from blood. The chain is built from TRBV20-1 and TRBJ2-7, with D possibly being TRBD2 (6 bases). The sequence derives from an elderly man in good health. This chain's CDR3 is CSARRRDYEQYF. DNA for the CDR3: TGCAGTGCTAGAAGGAGGGACTACGAGCAGTACTTC.